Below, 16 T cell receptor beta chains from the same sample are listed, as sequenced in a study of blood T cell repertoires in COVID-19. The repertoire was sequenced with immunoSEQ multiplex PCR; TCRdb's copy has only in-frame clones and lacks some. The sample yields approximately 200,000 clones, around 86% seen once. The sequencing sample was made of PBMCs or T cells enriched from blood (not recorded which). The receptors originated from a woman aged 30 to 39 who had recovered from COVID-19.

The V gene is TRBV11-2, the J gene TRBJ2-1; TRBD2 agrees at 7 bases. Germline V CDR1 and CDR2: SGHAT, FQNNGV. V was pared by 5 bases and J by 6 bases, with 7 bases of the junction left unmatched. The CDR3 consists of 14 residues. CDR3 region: CASSRPGGSNEQFF. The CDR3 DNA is TGTGCCAGCAGCAGACCGGGGGGTAGCAATGAGCAGTTCTTC.

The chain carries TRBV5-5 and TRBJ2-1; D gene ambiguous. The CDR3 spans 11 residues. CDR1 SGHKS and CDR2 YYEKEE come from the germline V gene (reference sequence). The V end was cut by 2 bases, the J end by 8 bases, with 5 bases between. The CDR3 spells CASSFIHEQFF. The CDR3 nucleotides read TGTGCCAGCAGCTTTATCCATGAGCAGTTCTTC.

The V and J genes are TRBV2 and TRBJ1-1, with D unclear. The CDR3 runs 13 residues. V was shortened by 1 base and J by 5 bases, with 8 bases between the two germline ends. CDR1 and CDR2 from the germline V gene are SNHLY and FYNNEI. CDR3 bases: TGTGCCAGCAGTGAAGATCGGGTAACTGAAGCTTTCTTT. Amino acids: CASSEDRVTEAFF.

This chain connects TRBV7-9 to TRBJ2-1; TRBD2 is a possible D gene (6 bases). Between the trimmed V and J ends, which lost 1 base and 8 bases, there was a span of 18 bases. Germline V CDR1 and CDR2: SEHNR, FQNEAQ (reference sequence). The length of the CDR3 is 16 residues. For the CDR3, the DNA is TGTGCCAGCAGCTTAGTTATTTGGGGCGGGACGGATGAGCAGTTCTTC. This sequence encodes CASSLVIWGGTDEQFF.

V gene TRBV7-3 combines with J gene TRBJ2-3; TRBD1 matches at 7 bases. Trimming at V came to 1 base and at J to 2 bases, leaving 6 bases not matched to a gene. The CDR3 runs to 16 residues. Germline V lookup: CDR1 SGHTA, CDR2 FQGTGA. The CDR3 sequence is CASSLRGRGNTDTQYF. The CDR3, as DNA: TGTGCCAGCAGCTTAAGGGGCAGGGGGAACACAGATACGCAGTATTTT.

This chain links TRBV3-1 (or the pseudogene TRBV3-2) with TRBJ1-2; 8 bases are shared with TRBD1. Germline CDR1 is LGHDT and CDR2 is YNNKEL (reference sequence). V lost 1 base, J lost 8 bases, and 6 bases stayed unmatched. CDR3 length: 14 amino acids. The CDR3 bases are TGTGCCAGCAGCCAAGGGACAGGGAGGGACGGCTACACCTTC. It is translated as CASSQGTGRDGYTF.

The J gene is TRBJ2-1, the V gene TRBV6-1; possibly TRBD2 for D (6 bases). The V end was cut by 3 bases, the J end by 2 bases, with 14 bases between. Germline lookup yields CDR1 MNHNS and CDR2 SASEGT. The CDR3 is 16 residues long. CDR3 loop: CASSDLLAFPYNEQFF. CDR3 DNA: TGTGCCAGCAGTGACCTGCTAGCGTTTCCCTACAATGAGCAGTTCTTC.

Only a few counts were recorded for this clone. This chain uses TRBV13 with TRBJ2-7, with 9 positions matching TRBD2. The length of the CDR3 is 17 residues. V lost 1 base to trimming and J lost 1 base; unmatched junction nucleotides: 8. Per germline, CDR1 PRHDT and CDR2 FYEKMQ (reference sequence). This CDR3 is CASSLASGRPLSYEQYF. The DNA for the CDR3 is TGTGCCAGCAGCTTAGCCAGCGGGAGGCCCCTATCCTACGAGCAGTACTTC.

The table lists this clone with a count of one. CDR3 sequence (DNA): TGTGCCAGTAGTATGTCCGACTGGACTTACAATGAGCAGTTCTTC. Amino acid sequence: CASSMSDWTYNEQFF. The rearrangement links TRBV19 to TRBJ2-1; D is perhaps TRBD2 (5 bases). The length of the CDR3 is 15 residues. Trimming removed 3 bases at V and 4 bases at J, with 13 bases between. CDR1 is LNHDA, CDR2 SQIVND, per germline (reference sequence).

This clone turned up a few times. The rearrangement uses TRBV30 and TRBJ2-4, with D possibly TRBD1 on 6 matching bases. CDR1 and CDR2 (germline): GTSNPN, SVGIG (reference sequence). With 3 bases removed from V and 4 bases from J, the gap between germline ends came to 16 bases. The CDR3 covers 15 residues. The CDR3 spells CAWSARPTGKNIQYF. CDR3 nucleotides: TGTGCCTGGAGCGCAAGGCCTACAGGGAAAAACATTCAGTACTTC.

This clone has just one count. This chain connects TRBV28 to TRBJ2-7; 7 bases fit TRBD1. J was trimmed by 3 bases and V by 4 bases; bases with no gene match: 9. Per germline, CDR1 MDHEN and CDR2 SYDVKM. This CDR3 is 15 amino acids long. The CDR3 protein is CASSSNRDRVYEQYF. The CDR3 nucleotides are TGTGCCAGCAGTTCAAACCGGGACAGAGTCTACGAGCAGTACTTC.

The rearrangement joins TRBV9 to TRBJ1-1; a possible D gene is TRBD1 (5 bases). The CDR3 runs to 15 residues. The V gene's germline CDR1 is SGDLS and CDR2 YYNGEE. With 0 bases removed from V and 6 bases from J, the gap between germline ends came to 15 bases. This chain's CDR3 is CASSVDGGVEAEAFF. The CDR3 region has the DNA TGTGCCAGCAGCGTAGACGGAGGGGTTGAGGCTGAAGCTTTCTTT.

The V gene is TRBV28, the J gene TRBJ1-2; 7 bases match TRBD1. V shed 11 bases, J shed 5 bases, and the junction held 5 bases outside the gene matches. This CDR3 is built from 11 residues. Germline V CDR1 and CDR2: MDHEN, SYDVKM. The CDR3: CASQGGYGYTF. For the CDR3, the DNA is TGTGCCTCCCAGGGGGGTTATGGCTACACCTTC.

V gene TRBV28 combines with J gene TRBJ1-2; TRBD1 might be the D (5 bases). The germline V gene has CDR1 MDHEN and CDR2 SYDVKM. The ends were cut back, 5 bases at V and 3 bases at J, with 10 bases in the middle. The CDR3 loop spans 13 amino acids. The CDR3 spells CASSPPTDYGYTF. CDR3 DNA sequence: TGTGCCAGCAGTCCACCGACAGACTATGGCTACACCTTC.

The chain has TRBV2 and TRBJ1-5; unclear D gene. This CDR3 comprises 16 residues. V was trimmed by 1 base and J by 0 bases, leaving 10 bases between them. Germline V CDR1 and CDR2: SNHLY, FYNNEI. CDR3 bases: TGTGCCAGCAGTGAAGGGGCAAGTTATAGCAATCAGCCCCAGCATTTT. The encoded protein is CASSEGASYSNQPQHF.

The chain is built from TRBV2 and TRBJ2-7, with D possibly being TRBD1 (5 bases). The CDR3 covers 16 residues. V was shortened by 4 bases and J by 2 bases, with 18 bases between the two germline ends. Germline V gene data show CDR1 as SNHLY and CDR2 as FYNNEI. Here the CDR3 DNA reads TGTGCCAGCAGTGGGTTGGTGCAGGGCCGCCCCTACGAGCAGTACTTC. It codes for CASSGLVQGRPYEQYF.